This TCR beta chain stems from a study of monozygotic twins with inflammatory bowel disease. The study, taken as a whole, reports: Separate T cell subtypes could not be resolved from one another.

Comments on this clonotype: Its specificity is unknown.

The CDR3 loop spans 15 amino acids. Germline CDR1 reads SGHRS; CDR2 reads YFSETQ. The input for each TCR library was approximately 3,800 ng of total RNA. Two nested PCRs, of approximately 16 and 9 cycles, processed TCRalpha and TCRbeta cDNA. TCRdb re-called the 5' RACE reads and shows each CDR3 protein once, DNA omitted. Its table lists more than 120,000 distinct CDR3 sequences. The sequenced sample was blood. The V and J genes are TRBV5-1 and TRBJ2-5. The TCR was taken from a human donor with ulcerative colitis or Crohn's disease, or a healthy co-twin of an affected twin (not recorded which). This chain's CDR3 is CASSLAPQSQETQYF.